What follows are 25 T cell receptor beta chains derived from one specimen sequenced in a study of cytomegalovirus exposure and HLA in healthy donors. In the PCR, 60 Vbeta and 13 Jbeta primers were used. Here immunoSEQ multiplex PCR was the method, and the copy in TCRdb shows in-frame clones only, minus some. In the table there are about 100,000 clones, around 75% of which are singletons. Sequenced sample: PBMCs. The source is a man aged 50 to 59 in good health and CMV-seronegative.

The chain joins TRBV29-1 to TRBJ1-3; D gene ambiguous. V lost 2 bases to trimming and J lost 3 bases, with 8 bases between them. This CDR3 is built from 13 residues. Germline CDR1 SQVTM, CDR2 ANQGSEA. The CDR3 DNA follows: TGCAGCGTTGAATTGGGAGTTGGAAACACCATATATTTT. Amino acids: CSVELGVGNTIYF.

CDR3 DNA: TGCGCCAGCAGCCCCCGACAGGGATCAAATCCCTATGGCTACACCTTC. Its protein is CASSPRQGSNPYGYTF. The rearrangement joins TRBV4-1 to TRBJ1-2; 7 bases map to TRBD1. The CDR3 totals 16 residues. CDR1 is MGHRA, CDR2 YSYEKL, per germline. Losses at the gene ends were 4 bases for V and 4 bases for J; bases not matched to a gene: 12.

A single count supports this clone. The V call is TRBV27, the J call TRBJ1-2; D unclear. The germline V and J ends were trimmed by 1 base and 5 bases, with 5 bases remaining between them. The V gene's germline CDR1 is MNHEY and CDR2 SMNVEV (reference sequence). The CDR3 loop spans 12 amino acids. The CDR3 spells CASSLFGYGYTF. The CDR3 nucleotides read TGTGCCAGCAGTTTATTCGGGTATGGCTACACCTTC.

The V and J genes are TRBV30 and TRBJ1-4, with D possibly being TRBD1 (6 bases). The CDR3 runs 13 residues. V was clipped by 7 bases and J by 2 bases, with 11 bases between them. Germline V CDR1 and CDR2: GTSNPN, SVGIG (reference sequence). The DNA for the CDR3 is TGTGCCTCAACCGGACAGACTAATGAAAAACTGTTTTTT. It encodes CASTGQTNEKLFF.

The chain joins TRBV6-5 to TRBJ2-2; the match to TRBD2 covers 7 bases. J was trimmed by 5 bases and V by 8 bases; bases with no gene match: 8. Germline values: CDR1 MNHEY, CDR2 SVGAGI. The CDR3 is made up of 14 amino acids. The DNA of the CDR3 is TGTGCCAGCGAGGGAGGGGCTGGTACCGGGGAGCTGTTTTTT. It specifies CASEGGAGTGELFF.

The count of this clone is one. This rearrangement joins TRBV5-4 to TRBJ2-1; perhaps TRBD2 as D (6 bases). The CDR3 consists of 13 residues. Per the germline V gene, CDR1 is SGHNT and CDR2 is YYREEE (reference sequence). Trimming removed 5 bases from V and 8 bases from J, with 14 bases in between. The CDR3 spells CASRPTRADEQFF. The DNA for the CDR3 is TGTGCCAGCAGGCCGACTAGGGCCGATGAGCAGTTCTTC.

The rearrangement uses TRBV11-3 and TRBJ2-2; 12 bases are a match to TRBD2. Germline V gene sequence: CDR1 SGHNT, CDR2 YENEEA. Trimming cost V 4 bases and J 5 bases; bases outside gene matches: 5. The CDR3 totals 16 residues. The DNA for the CDR3 is TGTGCCAGCAGCTCCCGGACTAGCGGGAATACCGGGGAGCTGTTTTTT. The encoded protein is CASSSRTSGNTGELFF.

This rearrangement joins TRBV28 to TRBJ2-5, with D perhaps TRBD2 (5 bases). The CDR3 runs 13 residues. Germline V gene sequence: CDR1 MDHEN, CDR2 SYDVKM. The V and J ends lost 3 bases and 4 bases respectively, with 9 bases between them. CDR3 residues: CASSFPGRETQYF. As DNA, the CDR3 is TGTGCCAGCAGTTTTCCGGGGAGAGAGACCCAGTACTTC.

This clone was observed once. An end of the junction differs from the germline gene, which may be a read error. Other nucleotide sequences from this sample produce the same CDR3. The chain has TRBV7-8 and TRBJ1-1; D possibly corresponds to TRBD1 (5 bases). The CDR3 totals 14 residues. The germline gives CDR1 SGHVS, CDR2 FQNEAQ. CDR3 in DNA: TGTGCCAGCGGCTTAACGCGACAGTACACTGAAGCTTTCTTT. Its translation is CASGLTRQYTEAFF.

The chain uses TRBV27 and TRBJ2-7, with 7 bases identical to TRBD1. The CDR3 has 14 residues. Germline values: CDR1 MNHEY, CDR2 SMNVEV (reference sequence). With 2 bases clipped from V and 4 bases from J, the junction kept 5 bases outside the gene matches. For the CDR3, the DNA is TGTGCCAGCAGTTTAGTGGGACAGATTTACGAGCAGTACTTC. Translation gives CASSLVGQIYEQYF.

J is TRBJ1-2 and V is TRBV7-9; no clear D gene. Germline values: CDR1 SEHNR, CDR2 FQNEAQ (reference sequence). This CDR3 has 14 residues. Trimming removed 1 base from V and 7 bases from J, with 13 bases in between. The CDR3 DNA is TGTGCCAGCAGCTTAGAGGTGTCGCCGGGTGGCTACACCTTC. The encoded protein is CASSLEVSPGGYTF. Filled out from reference TRBV7-9 and TRBJ1-2, the complete variable domain reads DTGVSQNPRHKITKRGQNVTFRCDPISEHNRLYWYRQTLGQGPEFLTYFQNEAQLEKSRLLSDRFSAERPKGSFSTLEIQRTEQGDSAMYLCASSLEVSPGGYTFGSGTRLTVV.

This chain joins TRBV9 and TRBJ2-3; 12 positions match TRBD1. Germline V gives CDR1 SGDLS, CDR2 YYNGEE. V shed 3 bases and J 3 bases; nucleotides not matched to a gene: 5. The CDR3 has 16 residues. Written as DNA, the CDR3 is TGTGCCAGCAGCGAGGGGACAGGGGGCTGGACAGATACGCAGTATTTT. It translates to CASSEGTGGWTDTQYF.

The rearrangement uses TRBV30 and TRBJ1-4; D is uncertain. V dropped 2 bases and J dropped 8 bases, with 18 bases sitting between them. This CDR3 contains 15 residues. Per the germline V gene, CDR1 is GTSNPN and CDR2 is SVGIG (reference sequence). CDR3 sequence reads: CAWSPTNLALEKLFF. The CDR3, as DNA: TGTGCCTGGAGTCCAACAAACCTTGCCCTGGAAAAACTGTTTTTT.

This chain joins TRBV4-1 and TRBJ1-5; D is possibly TRBD1 (6 bases). The germline V gene encodes CDR1 MGHRA and CDR2 YSYEKL. The CDR3 length is 15 residues. V was shortened by 6 bases and J by 2 bases, with 14 bases between the two germline ends. Here the CDR3 reads CASSSRQEGNQPQHF. Here the CDR3 DNA reads TGCGCCAGCAGTTCTCGACAGGAGGGCAATCAGCCCCAGCATTTT.

This clone has only a few counts. V usage is TRBV7-8 and J usage is TRBJ1-5; 8 nucleotides line up with TRBD1. The germline gives CDR1 SGHVS, CDR2 FQNEAQ. Trimming at V came to 5 bases and at J to 0 bases, leaving 6 bases not matched to a gene. CDR3 length equals 16 residues. The CDR3, as DNA: TGTGCCAGCAGCCAGGGGACAGGCCTTAGCAATCAGCCCCAGCATTTT. Residues: CASSQGTGLSNQPQHF.

The rearrangement joins TRBV15 to TRBJ2-7; the match to TRBD1 covers 9 bases. The junction had 3 bases not matched to a gene; V was cut back by 1 base and J by 2 bases. Germline V lookup: CDR1 LNHNV, CDR2 YYDKDF (reference sequence). The CDR3 contains 15 residues. The CDR3 coding sequence is TGTGCCACCAGCAGAGCGGGACAGGGAACCTACGAGCAGTACTTC. Protein: CATSRAGQGTYEQYF.

CDR3 protein: CASSPEDRGQEQYF. The CDR3 bases are TGTGCCAGCAGCCCGGAGGACAGGGGGCAGGAGCAGTACTTC. The chain has TRBV9 and TRBJ2-7, with TRBD1 identical over 11 bases. CDR1 is SGDLS and CDR2 is YYNGEE in the germline V gene. Trimming cost V 4 bases and J 7 bases; bases outside gene matches: 7. This CDR3 is built from 14 residues.

CDR3 nucleotide sequence: TGTGCCACCAGCAGACCCACCAGCGGGGGACAGTTCTTC. It is translated as CATSRPTSGGQFF. The rearrangement uses TRBV15 and TRBJ2-1; 8 bases fit TRBD2. This CDR3 contains 13 residues. Per the germline V gene, CDR1 is LNHNV and CDR2 is YYDKDF (reference sequence). After removal of 2 bases from V and 13 bases from J, the junction contained 7 bases not matched to a gene.

This chain links TRBV6-1 with TRBJ2-3, with D uncertain. This CDR3 is built from 16 residues. V lost 3 bases and J lost 1, with 14 bases in between. Germline V CDR1 and CDR2: MNHNS, SASEGT. The CDR3 region has the DNA TGTGCCAGCAGTGAGTTAGTCCGGGTTGGCACAGATACGCAGTATTTT. Amino acids: CASSELVRVGTDTQYF.

This chain links TRBV7-8 with TRBJ1-2; D gene unclear. Germline assignment: CDR1 SGHVS and CDR2 FQNEAQ. Trimming took off 8 bases at V and 0 bases at J, with 7 bases between the two ends. The CDR3 runs to 12 residues. The CDR3 region has the DNA TGTGCCAGCTCGCTAACTAACTATGGCTACACCTTC. Protein: CASSLTNYGYTF.

The gene calls are TRBV19 and TRBJ1-2; no firm D call. CDR1 is LNHDA and CDR2 is SQIVND in the germline V gene (reference sequence). With 5 bases removed from V and 6 bases from J, the gap between germline ends came to 13 bases. The CDR3 totals 13 residues. CDR3 coding DNA: TGTGCCAGTAGTTTTCTTCGGGAGGATGGCTACACCTTC. As protein: CASSFLREDGYTF.

The chain is built from TRBV6-4 and TRBJ2-1; the match to TRBD2 covers 12 bases. Trimming removed 5 bases from V and 11 bases from J; junction bases left unmatched: 4. Looked up from germline, CDR1 is MRHNA and CDR2 is SNTAGT. The CDR3 has 13 residues. The CDR3 spells CASSSGTSGQQFF. CDR3 coding DNA: TGTGCCAGCAGTTCCGGGACTAGCGGGCAGCAGTTCTTC.

As for this clone: At one end, the junction sequence differs from germline, possibly due to a read error. The chain links TRBV7-9 to TRBJ2-7; 15 nucleotides agree with TRBD2. This CDR3 is 16 amino acids long. In germline, CDR1 is SEHNR, CDR2 FQNEAQ (reference sequence). The CDR3 nucleotides read TGTTCCAGCAGCCCGGGACTAGCGGGGGGCCCTGGCGAGCAGTACTTC. This translates into CSSSPGLAGGPGEQYF.

The chain combines TRBV7-2 with TRBJ2-2; D is unresolved. V lost 6 bases and J lost 4, with 12 bases in between. Germline CDR1 reads SGHTA; CDR2 reads FQGNSA. The CDR3 runs to 14 residues. The CDR3 is CASRQTGGTGELFF. CDR3 sequence (DNA): TGTGCCAGCAGGCAGACTGGTGGCACCGGGGAGCTGTTTTTT.

This chain links TRBV5-1 with TRBJ2-5, with TRBD2 matching over 10 bases. Trimming at V came to 3 bases and at J to 3 bases, leaving 2 bases not matched to a gene. The germline CDR1 and CDR2 sequences are SGHRS and YFSETQ. The CDR3 extends over 14 amino acids. CDR3 sequence: CASSSSGGEETQYF. CDR3 in DNA: TGCGCCAGCAGCTCCAGCGGGGGGGAAGAGACCCAGTACTTC.